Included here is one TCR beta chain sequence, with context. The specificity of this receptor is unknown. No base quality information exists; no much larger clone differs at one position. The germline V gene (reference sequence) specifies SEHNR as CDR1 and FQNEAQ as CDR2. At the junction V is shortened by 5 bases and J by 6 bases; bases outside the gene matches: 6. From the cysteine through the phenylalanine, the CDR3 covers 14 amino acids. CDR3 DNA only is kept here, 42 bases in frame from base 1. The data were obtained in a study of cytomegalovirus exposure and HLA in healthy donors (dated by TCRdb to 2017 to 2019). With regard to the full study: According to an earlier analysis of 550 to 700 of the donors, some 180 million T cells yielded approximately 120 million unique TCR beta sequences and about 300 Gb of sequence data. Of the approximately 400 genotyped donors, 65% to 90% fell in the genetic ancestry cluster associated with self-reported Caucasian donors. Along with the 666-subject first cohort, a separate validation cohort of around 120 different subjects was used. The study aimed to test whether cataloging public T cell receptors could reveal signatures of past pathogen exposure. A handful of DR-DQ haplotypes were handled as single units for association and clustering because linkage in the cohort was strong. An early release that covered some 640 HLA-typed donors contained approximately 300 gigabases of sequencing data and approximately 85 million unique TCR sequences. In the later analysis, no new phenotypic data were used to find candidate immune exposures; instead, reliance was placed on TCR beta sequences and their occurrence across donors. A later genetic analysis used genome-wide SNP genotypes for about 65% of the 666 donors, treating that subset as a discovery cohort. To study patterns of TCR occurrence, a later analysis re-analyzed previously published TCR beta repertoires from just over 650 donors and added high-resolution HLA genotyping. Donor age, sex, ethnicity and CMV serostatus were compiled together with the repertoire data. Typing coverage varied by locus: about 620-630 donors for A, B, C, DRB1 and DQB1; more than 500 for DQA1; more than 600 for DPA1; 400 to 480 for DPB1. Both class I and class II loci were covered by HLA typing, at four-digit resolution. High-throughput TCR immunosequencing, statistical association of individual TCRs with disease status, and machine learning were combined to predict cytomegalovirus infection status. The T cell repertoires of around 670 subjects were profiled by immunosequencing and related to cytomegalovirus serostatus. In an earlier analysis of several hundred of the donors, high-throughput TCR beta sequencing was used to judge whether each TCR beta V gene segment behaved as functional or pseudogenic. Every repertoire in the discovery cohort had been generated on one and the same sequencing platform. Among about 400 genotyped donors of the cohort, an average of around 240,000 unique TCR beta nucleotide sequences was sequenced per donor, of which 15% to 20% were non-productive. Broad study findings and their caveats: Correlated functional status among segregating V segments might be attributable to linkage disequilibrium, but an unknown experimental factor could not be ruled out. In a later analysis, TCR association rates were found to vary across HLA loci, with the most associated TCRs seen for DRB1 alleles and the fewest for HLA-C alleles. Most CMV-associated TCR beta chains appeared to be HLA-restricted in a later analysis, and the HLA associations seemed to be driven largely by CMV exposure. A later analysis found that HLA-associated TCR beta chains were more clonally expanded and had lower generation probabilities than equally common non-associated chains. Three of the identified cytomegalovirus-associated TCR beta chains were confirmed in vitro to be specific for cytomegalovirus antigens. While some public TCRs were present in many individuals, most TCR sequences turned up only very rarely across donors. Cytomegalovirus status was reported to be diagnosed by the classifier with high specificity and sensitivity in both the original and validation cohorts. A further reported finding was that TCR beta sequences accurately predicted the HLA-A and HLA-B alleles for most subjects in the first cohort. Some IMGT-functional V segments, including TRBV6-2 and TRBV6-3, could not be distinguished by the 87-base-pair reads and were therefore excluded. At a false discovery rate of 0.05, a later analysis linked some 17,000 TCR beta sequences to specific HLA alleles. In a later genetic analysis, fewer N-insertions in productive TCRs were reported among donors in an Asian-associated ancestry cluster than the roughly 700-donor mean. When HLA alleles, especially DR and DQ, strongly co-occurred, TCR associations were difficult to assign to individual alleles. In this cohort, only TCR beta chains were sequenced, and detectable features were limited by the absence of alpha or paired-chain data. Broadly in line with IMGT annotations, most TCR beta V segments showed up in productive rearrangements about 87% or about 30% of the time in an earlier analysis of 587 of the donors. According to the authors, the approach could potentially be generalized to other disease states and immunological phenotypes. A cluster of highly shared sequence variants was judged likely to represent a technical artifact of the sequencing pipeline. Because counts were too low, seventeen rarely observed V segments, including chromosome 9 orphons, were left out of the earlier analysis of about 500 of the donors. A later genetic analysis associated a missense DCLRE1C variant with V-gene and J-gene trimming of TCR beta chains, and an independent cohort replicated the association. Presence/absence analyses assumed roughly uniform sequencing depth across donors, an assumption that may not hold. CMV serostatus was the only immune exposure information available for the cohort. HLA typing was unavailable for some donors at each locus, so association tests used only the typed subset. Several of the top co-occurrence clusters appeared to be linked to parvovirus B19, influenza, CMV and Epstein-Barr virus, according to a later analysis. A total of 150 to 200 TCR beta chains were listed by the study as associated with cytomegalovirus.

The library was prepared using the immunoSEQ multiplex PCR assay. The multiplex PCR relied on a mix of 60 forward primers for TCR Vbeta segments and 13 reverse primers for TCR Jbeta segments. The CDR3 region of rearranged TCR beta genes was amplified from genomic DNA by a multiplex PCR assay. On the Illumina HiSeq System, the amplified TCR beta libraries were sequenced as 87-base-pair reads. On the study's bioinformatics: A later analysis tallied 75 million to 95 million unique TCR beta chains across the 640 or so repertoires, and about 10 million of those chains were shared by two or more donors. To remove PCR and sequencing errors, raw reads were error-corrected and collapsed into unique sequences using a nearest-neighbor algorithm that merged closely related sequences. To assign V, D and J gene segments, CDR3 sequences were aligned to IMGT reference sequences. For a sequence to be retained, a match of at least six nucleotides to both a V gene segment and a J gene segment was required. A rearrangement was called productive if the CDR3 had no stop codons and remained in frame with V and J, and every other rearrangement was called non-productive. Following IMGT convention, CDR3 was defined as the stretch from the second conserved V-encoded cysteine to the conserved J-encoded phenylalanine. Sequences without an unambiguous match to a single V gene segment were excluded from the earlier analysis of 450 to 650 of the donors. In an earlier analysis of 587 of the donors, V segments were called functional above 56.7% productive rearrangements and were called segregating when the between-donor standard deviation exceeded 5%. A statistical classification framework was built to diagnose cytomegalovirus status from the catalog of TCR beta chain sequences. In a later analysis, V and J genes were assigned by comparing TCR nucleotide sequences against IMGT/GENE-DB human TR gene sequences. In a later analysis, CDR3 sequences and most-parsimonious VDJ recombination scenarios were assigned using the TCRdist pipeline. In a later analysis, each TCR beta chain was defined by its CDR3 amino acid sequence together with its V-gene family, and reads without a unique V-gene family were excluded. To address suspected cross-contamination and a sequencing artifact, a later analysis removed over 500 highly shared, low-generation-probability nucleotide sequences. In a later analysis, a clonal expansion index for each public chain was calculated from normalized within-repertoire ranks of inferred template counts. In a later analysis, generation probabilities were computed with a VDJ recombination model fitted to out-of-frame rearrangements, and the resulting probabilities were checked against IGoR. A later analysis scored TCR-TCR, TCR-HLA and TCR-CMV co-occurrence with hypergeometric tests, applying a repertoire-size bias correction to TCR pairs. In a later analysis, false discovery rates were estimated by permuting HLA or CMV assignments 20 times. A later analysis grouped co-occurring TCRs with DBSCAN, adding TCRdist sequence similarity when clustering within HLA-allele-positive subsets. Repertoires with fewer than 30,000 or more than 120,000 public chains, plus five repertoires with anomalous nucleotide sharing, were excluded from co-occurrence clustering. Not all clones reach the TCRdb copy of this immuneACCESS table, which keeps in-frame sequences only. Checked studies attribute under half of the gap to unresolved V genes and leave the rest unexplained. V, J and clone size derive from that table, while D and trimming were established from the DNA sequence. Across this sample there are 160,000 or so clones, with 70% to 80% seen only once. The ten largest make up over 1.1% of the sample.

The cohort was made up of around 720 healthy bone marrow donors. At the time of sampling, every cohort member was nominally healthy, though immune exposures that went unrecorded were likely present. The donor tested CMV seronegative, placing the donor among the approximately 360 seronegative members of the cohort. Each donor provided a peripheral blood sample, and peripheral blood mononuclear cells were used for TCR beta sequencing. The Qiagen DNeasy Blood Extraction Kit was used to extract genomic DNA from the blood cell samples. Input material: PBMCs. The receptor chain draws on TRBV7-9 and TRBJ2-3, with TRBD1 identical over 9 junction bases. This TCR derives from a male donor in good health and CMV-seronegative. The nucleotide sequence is TGTGCCAGCAGCCCGGGACAGGGTGGCGATACGCAGTATTTT. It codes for CASSPGQGGDTQYF.